The TCR beta chain under discussion was sequenced for a study of blood T cell repertoires in COVID-19. Study-level information: Spain, Italy and the United States supplied samples that represented acute and convalescent COVID-19. The analysed material was cDNA or gDNA that came from T cells, B-cell-depleted T cells, or PBMCs.

In the original workflow: Quantification of nucleated cells was approximated via reference gene primer amplification. TCRdb keeps only in-frame clones here, not all; method: immunoSEQ multiplex PCR. From that table come the V and J calls and clone size; the DNA was used to work out D and trimming. The sample lists around 40,000 clones, 75% to 90% occurring once. The receptor was derived from a man between 50 and 59 years old with active COVID-19. Sequenced input: peripheral blood.

The DNA for the CDR3 is TGTGCCAGCAGTGGGTCACTTAATCAGCCCCAGCATTTT. This sequence encodes CASSGSLNQPQHF. The chain has TRBV6-4 and TRBJ1-5; D is uncertain. V lost 4 bases to trimming and J lost 4 bases, with 8 bases between them. There are 13 residues in the CDR3. The V gene's germline CDR1 is MRHNA and CDR2 SNTAGT.